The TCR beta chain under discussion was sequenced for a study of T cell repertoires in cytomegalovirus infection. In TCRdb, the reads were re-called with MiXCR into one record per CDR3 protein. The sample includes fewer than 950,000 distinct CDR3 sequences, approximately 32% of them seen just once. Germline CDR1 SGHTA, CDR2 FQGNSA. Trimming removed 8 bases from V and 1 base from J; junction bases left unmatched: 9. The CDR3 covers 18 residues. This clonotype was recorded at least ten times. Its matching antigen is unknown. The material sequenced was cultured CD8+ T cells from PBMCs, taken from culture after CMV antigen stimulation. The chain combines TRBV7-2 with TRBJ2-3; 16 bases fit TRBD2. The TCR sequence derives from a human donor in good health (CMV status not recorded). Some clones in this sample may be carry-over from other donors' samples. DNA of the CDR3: TGTGCCAGCCCCCCGGGACTAGCGGGGGGGCCTGGCACAGATACGCAGTATTTT. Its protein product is CASPPGLAGGPGTDTQYF.